The rows below give T cell receptor beta chains drawn from one sample of a study of radiotherapy plus CTLA-4 blockade in lung cancer. The protocol was immunoSEQ multiplex PCR, while the TCRdb copy is restricted to in-frame clones and leaves out a portion. The table records about 83,000 clones, around 78% of them present only once. Sequenced material: peripheral blood, taken from a patient treated with radiotherapy plus ipilimumab. The receptors stem from a human donor with non-small cell lung cancer who had a partial response to radiotherapy plus ipilimumab. Some clones in this sample may be carry-over from other donors' samples. Both conserved end residues are part of each CDR3.

v_gene | CDR3aa
TRBV19 | CASSTRKQTGITDTQYF
TRBV2 | CASSEVARSTDTQYF
TRBV5-1 | CASSLTGRQQETQYF
TRBV7-9 | CASSSTGGFISF
TRBV12-5 | CASGFRSGGTSYGYTF
TRBV5-6 | CASSFSGDAYNSPLHF
TRBV7-6 | CASSRVSGQGSNSPLHF
TRBV7-2 | CASSLSQGATDTQYF
TRBV6-5 | CASSYSTPRNSPLHF
TRBV5-6 | CASSLQGNLDYGYTF
TRBV2 | CASSERRGQDYGYTF
TRBV9 | CASSRRGGNPQTDTQYF
TRBV4-3 | CASSQEGYRNNEKLFF
TRBV27 | CASSLSLGFEQYF
TRBV28 | CASSLGGARIRELFF
TRBV7-2 | CASSLGPGMQETQYF
TRBV18 | CASSSGGQETQYF